The 19 T cell receptor beta chains in this list originate from one sample, sequenced in a study of control samples from healthy donors and cancer patients. Using immunoSEQ multiplex PCR, the repertoire was profiled, and TCRdb retains in-frame clones only, with some absent. The sample includes 25,000 to 30,000 clones, around 87% of them seen just once. The specimen was PBMCs. The receptors stem from a woman between 40 and 50 years old with lung cancer.

The rearrangement uses TRBV28 and TRBJ2-5, with D uncertain. The CDR3 length is 15 residues. Germline-derived CDR1 and CDR2 are MDHEN and SYDVKM. With 5 bases removed from V and 1 base from J, the gap between germline ends came to 14 bases. CDR3 DNA: TGTGCCAGCAGTCCCGCCCAGGAGATCCAAGAGACCCAGTACTTC. Residues: CASSPAQEIQETQYF.

The chain has TRBV7-2 and TRBJ1-4, with 9 bases identical to TRBD1. Looked up from germline, CDR1 is SGHTA and CDR2 is FQGNSA. The V segment lost 5 bases and the J segment 4 bases; nucleotides outside the gene matches: 8. The CDR3 length is 16 residues. CDR3 loop: CASSQTGTGFNEKLFF. CDR3 nucleotide sequence: TGTGCCAGCAGCCAAACCGGGACAGGGTTTAATGAAAAACTGTTTTTT.

The table lists this clone with a count of one. The V and J genes are TRBV6-5 and TRBJ2-7; D perhaps matches TRBD1 (5 bases). V shed 2 bases and J shed 5 bases, with 13 bases lying between them. Germline assignment: CDR1 MNHEY and CDR2 SVGAGI. The CDR3 length is 14 residues. The CDR3 nucleotides are TGTGCCAGCAGTTACGAAACAGACAGTAACGAGCAGTACTTC. Translation gives CASSYETDSNEQYF.

The chain recombines TRBV28 with TRBJ1-4; no clear D. The CDR3 consists of 14 residues. Germline-derived CDR1 and CDR2 are MDHEN and SYDVKM. V was trimmed by 2 bases and J by 0 bases, leaving 4 bases between them. The CDR3 coding sequence is TGTGCCAGCAGTTTACCACCAACTAATGAAAAACTGTTTTTT. Translated: CASSLPPTNEKLFF.

The CDR3 sequence is CAAAPEGDTEAFF. CDR3 nucleotide sequence: TGTGCCGCCGCGCCGGAGGGGGACACTGAAGCTTTCTTT. The chain carries TRBV10-3 and TRBJ1-1; weak D call: TRBD1 (6 bases). Trimming left V 11 bases short and J 3 bases short, with 16 bases between. The CDR3 totals 13 residues. Germline CDR1 reads ENHRY; CDR2 reads SYGVKD.

The chain recombines TRBV11-1 with TRBJ1-1; D is uncertain. CDR1 is SGHAT, CDR2 FQDESV, per germline (reference sequence). The CDR3 is 11 residues long. V lost 4 bases to trimming and J lost 6 bases, with 6 bases between them. CDR3 amino acids: CASSSLAEAFF. CDR3 in DNA: TGTGCCAGCAGCTCCTTGGCTGAAGCTTTCTTT.

The J gene is TRBJ1-1, the V gene TRBV10-1, with D unresolved. The V and J ends lost 1 base and 11 bases respectively, with 11 bases between them. Germline assignment: CDR1 WNHNN and CDR2 SYGVQD (reference sequence). This CDR3 contains 12 residues. Written as DNA, the CDR3 is TGCGCCAGCAGTGAGTGGAGGGTTCTGGCTTTCTTT. This translates into CASSEWRVLAFF.

Here the CDR3 reads CASSLTAGGPSNYGYTF. The CDR3 coding sequence is TGTGCCAGCAGCTTAACCGCGGGGGGGCCGTCTAACTATGGCTACACCTTC. V and J are TRBV11-2 and TRBJ1-2; D might be TRBD1 (6 bases). The V gene lost 2 bases and the J gene lost 0 bases, with 16 bases spanning the gap. Germline-derived CDR1 and CDR2 are SGHAT and FQNNGV. The CDR3 is made up of 17 amino acids. The full variable domain, its missing parts supplied by reference TRBV11-2 and TRBJ1-2, is EAGVAQSPRYKIIEKRQSVAFWCNPISGHATLYWYQQILGQGPKLLIQFQNNGVVDDSQLPKDRFSAERLKGVDSTLKIQPAKLEDSAVYLCASSLTAGGPSNYGYTFGSGTRLTVV.

This clone was detected only once. The chain is built from TRBV13 and TRBJ1-6; no definite D call. Germline loops: CDR1 PRHDT, CDR2 FYEKMQ (reference sequence). This CDR3 has 14 amino acids. Trimming pared 4 bases from V and 7 bases from J, leaving 11 bases between. CDR3 DNA: TGTGCCAGCAGCTCCGGGGTGGGGAATTCACCCCTCCACTTT. It encodes CASSSGVGNSPLHF.

The chain uses TRBV2 and TRBJ1-2; D is ambiguous. Trimming left V 4 bases short and J 7 bases short, with 10 bases between. This CDR3 has 12 amino acids. Germline V CDR1 and CDR2: SNHLY, FYNNEI. CDR3 sequence: CASSGRRAGYTF. The CDR3 nucleotides read TGTGCCAGCAGTGGAAGAAGGGCTGGCTACACCTTC.

V is TRBV4-3 and J is TRBJ1-1; 8 bases line up with TRBD1. The length of the CDR3 is 17 residues. Germline V CDR1 and CDR2: LGHNA, YSLEER. The junction had 9 bases not matched to a gene; V was cut back by 0 bases and J by 3 bases. CDR3 sequence: CASSQEGGTGGYTEAFF. The CDR3 nucleotides read TGCGCCAGCAGCCAAGAAGGGGGCACAGGGGGGTACACTGAAGCTTTCTTT.

The chain uses TRBV9 and TRBJ1-1; 8 nucleotides line up with TRBD1. V trimming: 6 bases; J trimming: 8 bases; junction bases outside the gene matches: 12. This CDR3 has 14 residues. Germline CDR1 and CDR2: SGDLS and YYNGEE. The CDR3 region has the DNA TGTGCCAGCAACTTTAAGACAGGGGCGGCGGAAGCTTTCTTT. As protein: CASNFKTGAAEAFF.

This chain uses TRBV10-3 with TRBJ2-7, with TRBD2 identical over 8 bases. The germline V gene has CDR1 ENHRY and CDR2 SYGVKD. The V segment lost 4 bases and the J segment 5 bases; nucleotides outside the gene matches: 10. This CDR3 is 15 amino acids long. The chain's CDR3 is CAISGGLASGNEQYF. In DNA form, the CDR3 reads TGTGCCATCAGTGGAGGACTAGCCTCTGGGAACGAGCAGTACTTC.

The rearrangement uses TRBV11-3 and TRBJ2-3, with D possibly TRBD2 on 6 matching bases. The length of the CDR3 is 15 residues. In germline, CDR1 is SGHNT, CDR2 YENEEA. The V and J ends lost 6 bases and 2 bases respectively, with 15 bases between them. Here the CDR3 reads CASSRRGGATDTQYF. The CDR3 DNA reads as TGTGCCAGCAGTAGGAGGGGCGGGGCCACAGATACGCAGTATTTT.

The V call is TRBV7-9, the J call TRBJ1-5, with D possibly being TRBD1 (6 bases). The CDR3 is 15 amino acids. Trimming pared 5 bases from V and 0 bases from J, leaving 11 bases between. Germline V gene data show CDR1 as SEHNR and CDR2 as FQNEAQ (reference sequence). The CDR3 here is CASSRGADSNQPQHF. The CDR3 bases are TGTGCCAGCAGCCGGGGGGCAGATAGCAATCAGCCCCAGCATTTT.

This clone was seen only a few times. The rearrangement joins TRBV12-3 or TRBV12-4 to TRBJ2-5; 7 bases align to TRBD1. V lost 6 bases to trimming and J lost 2 bases; unmatched junction nucleotides: 3. The CDR3 is 13 residues long. The CDR3 region has the DNA TGTGCCAGCAGCCGGGGACAGCAAGAGACCCAGTACTTC. This gives the protein CASSRGQQETQYF.

The gene calls are TRBV5-1 and TRBJ1-2, with TRBD1 matching 8 bases. From germline, CDR1 is SGHRS and CDR2 YFSETQ. This CDR3 region has 14 residues. J was trimmed by 8 bases and V by 1 base; bases with no gene match: 7. The CDR3 DNA sequence: TGCGCCAGCAGCTTGCTCCAGGGGGCTGAGGGCTACACCTTC. It is translated as CASSLLQGAEGYTF.

The chain uses TRBV13 and TRBJ1-1; TRBD1 might be the D (5 bases). The CDR3 loop spans 13 amino acids. Trimming took off 2 bases at V and 1 base at J, with 5 bases between the two ends. Germline V gene lookup returns CDR1 PRHDT and CDR2 FYEKMQ (reference sequence). The CDR3 DNA sequence: TGTGCCAGCAGCTTACAGGGGAACACTGAAGCTTTCTTT. This sequence encodes CASSLQGNTEAFF.

This chain links TRBV11-2 with TRBJ1-1; the D gene is possibly TRBD1 (6 bases). Germline CDR1 SGHAT, CDR2 FQNNGV. The CDR3 runs 14 residues. Between the trimmed V and J ends, which lost 1 base and 7 bases, there was a span of 13 bases. CDR3 residues: CASSLAYGQFEAFF. CDR3 in DNA: TGTGCCAGCAGCTTAGCCTACGGACAGTTTGAAGCTTTCTTT.